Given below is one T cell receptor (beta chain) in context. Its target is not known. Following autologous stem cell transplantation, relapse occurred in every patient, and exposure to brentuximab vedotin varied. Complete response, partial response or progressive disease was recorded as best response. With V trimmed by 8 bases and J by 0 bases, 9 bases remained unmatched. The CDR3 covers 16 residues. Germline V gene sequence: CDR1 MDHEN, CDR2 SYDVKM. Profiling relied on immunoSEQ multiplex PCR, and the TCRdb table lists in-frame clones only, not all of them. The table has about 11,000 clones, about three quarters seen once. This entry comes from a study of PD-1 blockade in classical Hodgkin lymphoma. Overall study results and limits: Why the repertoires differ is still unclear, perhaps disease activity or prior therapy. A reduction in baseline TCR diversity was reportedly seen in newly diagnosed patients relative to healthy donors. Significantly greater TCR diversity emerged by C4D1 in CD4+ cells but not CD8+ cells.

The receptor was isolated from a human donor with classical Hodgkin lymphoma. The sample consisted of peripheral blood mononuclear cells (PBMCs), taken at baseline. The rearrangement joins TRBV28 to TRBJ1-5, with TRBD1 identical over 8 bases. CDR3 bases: TGTGCCAGCTCTTACCAAACAGGGGGTAGCAATCAGCCCCAGCATTTT. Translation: CASSYQTGGSNQPQHF. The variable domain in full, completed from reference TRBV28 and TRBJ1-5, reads DVKVTQSSRYLVKRTGEKVFLECVQDMDHENMFWYRQDPGLGLRLIYFSYDVKMKEKGDIPEGYSVSREKKERFSLILESASTNQTSMYLCASSYQTGGSNQPQHFGDGTRLSIL.